This section outlines one TCR beta chain sequence together with its context. The target antigen is unknown. The data are from a study of cytomegalovirus exposure and HLA in healthy donors. Study details: Both the 120 validation repertoires and the roughly 700 first-cohort repertoires used the same platform, as reported by a later analysis.

Study-wide results and limits: The authors enumerated 150 to 200 TCR beta chains as linked to cytomegalovirus. Many donors carried some public TCRs, although rarity characterized most TCR sequences.

V shed 4 bases and J 4 bases; nucleotides not matched to a gene: 11. The CDR3 contains 17 residues. In germline, CDR1 is SGHRS, CDR2 YFSETQ. Only in-frame clones appear in the TCRdb table, and some are missing; sequencing was by immunoSEQ multiplex PCR. There are 250,000 to 350,000 clones in the sample; approximately 88% occur only once, and about 0.85% lies in the top ten. The chain links TRBV5-1 to TRBJ1-2; 12 bases line up with TRBD1. The TCR was taken from a woman under 30 in good health and CMV-seronegative. Material for sequencing was PBMCs. The CDR3 region is CASSPRDRGLNFYGYTF. The CDR3 DNA sequence: TGCGCCAGCAGCCCCCGGGACAGGGGGCTAAACTTCTATGGCTACACCTTC.